The sequence of this T cell receptor (beta chain) was determined in a study of blood T cell repertoires in COVID-19. For the study at large: Material from acute and convalescent COVID-19 was sourced from the United States, Italy and Spain.

Per germline, CDR1 KGHDR and CDR2 SFDVKD. The V and J ends lost 3 bases and 6 bases, in that order; junction bases with no gene match: 9. The CDR3 is 15 residues long. TCRdb keeps only in-frame clones here, not all; method: immunoSEQ multiplex PCR. Seen here are some 490,000 clones, over 75% observed once, and the top ten hold under 4%. The clonotype comes from a human donor in a cohort sampled during active COVID-19. The V gene is TRBV24-1, the J gene TRBJ2-7; 8 bases match TRBD1. The sample taken for sequencing was peripheral blood. The CDR3: CATSDTPRGPREQYF. In DNA form, the CDR3 reads TGTGCCACCAGTGATACCCCCAGGGGGCCTCGCGAGCAGTACTTC.